At least ten counts were recorded for the clone carrying this T cell receptor beta chain. No antigen is known for it. Germline V gene lookup returns CDR1 GTSNPN and CDR2 SVGIG (reference sequence). V was trimmed by 3 bases and J by 3 bases, leaving 11 bases between them. The CDR3 loop spans 14 amino acids. The sample comes from a study of early T cells in non-severe SARS-CoV-2 infection. The wider study: Alpha and beta chains were unpaired, from unsorted whole-blood bulk RNA. Whole-study findings and limits: Matching against VDJdb likely underestimated virus-specific expansions, favoring anti-spike CD8.

Molecules of cDNA were individually given unique molecular identifiers that were attached to them. TCRdb re-derived calls from the 5' RACE reads in MiXCR, one entry per CDR3 protein. The data contain 25,000 to 35,000 distinct CDR3 sequences, about 4.3% of them seen just once; the ten biggest clones take up 7% to 9%. This TCR derives from an adult who was a healthcare worker with PCR-confirmed SARS-CoV-2 infection or an uninfected control (not recorded which). The rearrangement uses TRBV30 and TRBJ1-4, with D perhaps TRBD1 (6 bases). The material sequenced was whole blood. This chain's CDR3 is CAWSGGQPNEKLFF. The CDR3 DNA follows: TGTGCCTGGAGCGGAGGACAGCCTAATGAAAAACTGTTTTTT.